The present TCR beta chain was sequenced within a study of cytomegalovirus exposure and HLA in healthy donors. General study results and limits: The authors later linked a missense DCLRE1C variant to TCR beta V- and J-gene trimming. Across HLA loci, a later analysis found differing TCR association rates, with DRB1 most and HLA-C fewest.

Of note for this clone: Its cognate antigen is unknown.

With 2 bases clipped from V and 13 bases from J, the junction kept 25 bases outside the gene matches. CDR3 size: 19 residues. Germline V gene lookup returns CDR1 SGHDN and CDR2 FVKESK. 60 Vbeta and 13 Jbeta primers were used in PCR. Some clones are missing from TCRdb's copy, which holds only in-frame ones; the method was immunoSEQ multiplex PCR. Seen here are more than 150,000 clones, about 90% observed once, and the top ten hold around 0.25%. V and J are TRBV14 and TRBJ2-7; 11 bases are shared with TRBD2. The receptor's source is a girl in the first two years of life in good health and CMV-seronegative. Sequences were obtained from PBMCs. The CDR3 here is CASSQRPSTGRTSGSQDYF. The CDR3 DNA is TGTGCCAGCAGCCAACGTCCCTCTACCGGAAGAACTAGCGGGAGTCAGGATTACTTC.